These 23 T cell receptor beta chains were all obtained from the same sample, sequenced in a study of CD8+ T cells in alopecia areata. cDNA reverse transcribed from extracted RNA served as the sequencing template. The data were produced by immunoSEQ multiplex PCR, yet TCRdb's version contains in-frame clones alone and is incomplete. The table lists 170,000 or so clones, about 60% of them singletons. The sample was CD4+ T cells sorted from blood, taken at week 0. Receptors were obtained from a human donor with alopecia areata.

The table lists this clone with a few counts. CDR3 loop: CASSLAGDTQYF. Written as DNA, the CDR3 is TGTGCCAGCAGCTTGGCCGGAGATACGCAGTATTTT. The chain is built from TRBV11-3 and TRBJ2-3, with D unresolved. V gave up 3 bases and J gave up 5 bases, with 6 bases separating them. The CDR3 sequence is 12 residues long. The germline V gene encodes CDR1 SGHNT and CDR2 YENEEA.

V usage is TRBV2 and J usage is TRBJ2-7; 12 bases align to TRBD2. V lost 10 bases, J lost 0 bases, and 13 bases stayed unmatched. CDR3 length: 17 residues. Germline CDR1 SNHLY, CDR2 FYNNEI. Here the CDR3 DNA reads TGTGCCACCGCTTCGACTAGCGGGGGACATAGCTCCTACGAGCAGTACTTC. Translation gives CATASTSGGHSSYEQYF.

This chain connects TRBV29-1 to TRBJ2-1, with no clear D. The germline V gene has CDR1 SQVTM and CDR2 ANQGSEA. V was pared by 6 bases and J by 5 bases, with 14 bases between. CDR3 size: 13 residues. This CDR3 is CSVGSSRHNEQFF. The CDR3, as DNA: TGCAGCGTGGGGTCCTCGCGGCACAATGAGCAGTTCTTC.

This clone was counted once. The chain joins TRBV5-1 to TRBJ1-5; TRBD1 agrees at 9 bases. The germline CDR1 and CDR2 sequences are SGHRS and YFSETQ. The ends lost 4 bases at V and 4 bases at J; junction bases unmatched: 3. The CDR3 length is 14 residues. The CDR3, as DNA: TGCGCCAGCAGCCAGGACAGGGGAAATCAGCCCCAGCATTTT. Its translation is CASSQDRGNQPQHF.

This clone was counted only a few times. CDR3 sequence: CASRMGGPTSSYEQYF. The DNA for the CDR3 is TGTGCCAGCAGAATGGGGGGCCCCACCTCCTCCTACGAGCAGTACTTC. The chain is built from TRBV2 and TRBJ2-7, with D perhaps being TRBD1 or TRBD2 (6 bases each). Trimming left V 6 bases short and J 0 bases short, with 18 bases between. The CDR3 loop spans 16 amino acids. Germline assignment: CDR1 SNHLY and CDR2 FYNNEI.

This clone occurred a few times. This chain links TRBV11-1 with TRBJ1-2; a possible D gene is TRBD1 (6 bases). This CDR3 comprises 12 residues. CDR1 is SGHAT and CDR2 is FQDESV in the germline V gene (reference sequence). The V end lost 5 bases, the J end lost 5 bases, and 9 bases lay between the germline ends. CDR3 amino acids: CASSPDRYGYTF. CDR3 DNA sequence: TGTGCCAGCAGCCCGGACAGATATGGCTACACCTTC.

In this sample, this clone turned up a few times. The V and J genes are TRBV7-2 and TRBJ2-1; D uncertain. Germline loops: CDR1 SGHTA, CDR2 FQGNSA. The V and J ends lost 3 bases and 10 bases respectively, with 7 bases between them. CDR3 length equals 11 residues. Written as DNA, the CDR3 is TGTGCCAGCAGCTTCTCCATCGAGCAGTTCTTC. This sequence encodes CASSFSIEQFF.

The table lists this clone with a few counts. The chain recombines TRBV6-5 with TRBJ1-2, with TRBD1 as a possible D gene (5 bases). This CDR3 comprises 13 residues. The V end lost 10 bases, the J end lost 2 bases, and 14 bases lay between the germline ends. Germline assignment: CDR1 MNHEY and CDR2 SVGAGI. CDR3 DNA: TGTGCCACCCTATCCCGGGACAACTATGGCTACACCTTC. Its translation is CATLSRDNYGYTF.

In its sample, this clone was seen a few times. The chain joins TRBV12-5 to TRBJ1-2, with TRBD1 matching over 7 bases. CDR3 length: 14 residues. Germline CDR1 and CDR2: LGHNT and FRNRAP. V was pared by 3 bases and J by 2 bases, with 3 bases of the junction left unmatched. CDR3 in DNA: TGTGCTAGTGGTTTCTCGGACAGGAACTATGGCTACACCTTC. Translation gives CASGFSDRNYGYTF.

The DNA for the CDR3 is TGTGCCAGCAGTGATGCGGGGATTCGCGGCTACACCTTC. Translation gives CASSDAGIRGYTF. The chain employs TRBV25-1 and TRBJ1-2, with unresolved D. The CDR3 is 13 amino acids. The V end was cut by 3 bases, the J end by 8 bases, with 13 bases between. The germline gives CDR1 MGHDK, CDR2 SYGVNS.

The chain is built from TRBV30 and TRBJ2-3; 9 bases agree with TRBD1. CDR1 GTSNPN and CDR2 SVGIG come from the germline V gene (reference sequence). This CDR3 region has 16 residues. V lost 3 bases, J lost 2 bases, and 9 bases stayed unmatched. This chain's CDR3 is CAWRDRGRLNTDTQYF. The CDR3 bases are TGTGCCTGGAGGGACAGGGGCAGACTGAACACAGATACGCAGTATTTT.

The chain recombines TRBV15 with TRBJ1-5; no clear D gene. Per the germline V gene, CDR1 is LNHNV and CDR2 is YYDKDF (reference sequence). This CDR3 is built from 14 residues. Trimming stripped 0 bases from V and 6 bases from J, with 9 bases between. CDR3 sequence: CATSRELLAQPQHF. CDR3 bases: TGTGCCACCAGCAGAGAGTTATTGGCTCAGCCCCAGCATTTT.

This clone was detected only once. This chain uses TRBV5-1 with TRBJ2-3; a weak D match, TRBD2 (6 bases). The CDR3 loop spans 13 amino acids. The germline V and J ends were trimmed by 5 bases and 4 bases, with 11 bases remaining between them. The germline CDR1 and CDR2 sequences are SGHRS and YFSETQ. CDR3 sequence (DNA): TGCGCCAGCAGTGCTAGCGTGGCAGATACGCAGTATTTT. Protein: CASSASVADTQYF.

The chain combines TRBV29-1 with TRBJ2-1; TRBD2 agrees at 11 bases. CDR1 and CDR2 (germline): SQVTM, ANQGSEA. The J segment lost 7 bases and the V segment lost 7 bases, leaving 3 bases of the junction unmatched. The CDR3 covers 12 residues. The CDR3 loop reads CSGGTSGNEQFF. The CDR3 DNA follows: TGCAGCGGAGGGACTAGCGGTAATGAGCAGTTCTTC.

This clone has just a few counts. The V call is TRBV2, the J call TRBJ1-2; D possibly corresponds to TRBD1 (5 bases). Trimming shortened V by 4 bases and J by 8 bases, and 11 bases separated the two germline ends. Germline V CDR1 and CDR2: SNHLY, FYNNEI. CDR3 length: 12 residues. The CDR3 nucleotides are TGTGCCAGCAGTGCCGCAGGGTCGGGCTACACCTTC. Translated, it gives CASSAAGSGYTF. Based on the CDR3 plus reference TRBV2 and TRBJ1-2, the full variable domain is EPEVTQTPSHQVTQMGQEVILRCVPISNHLYFYWYRQILGQKVEFLVSFYNNEISEKSEIFDDQFSVERPDGSNFTLKIRSTKLEDSAMYFCASSAAGSGYTFGSGTRLTVV.

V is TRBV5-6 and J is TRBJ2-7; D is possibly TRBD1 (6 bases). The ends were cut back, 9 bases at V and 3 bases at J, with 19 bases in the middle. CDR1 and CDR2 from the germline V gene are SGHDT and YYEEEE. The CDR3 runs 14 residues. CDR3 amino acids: CATRPQGPNYEQYF. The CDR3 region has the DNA TGTGCCACACGCCCCCAGGGGCCCAACTACGAGCAGTACTTC.

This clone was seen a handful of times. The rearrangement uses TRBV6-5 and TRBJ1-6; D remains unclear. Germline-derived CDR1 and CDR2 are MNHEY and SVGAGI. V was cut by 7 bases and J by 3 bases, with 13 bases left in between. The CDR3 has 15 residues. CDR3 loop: CASTKDWGYNSPLHF. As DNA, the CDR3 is TGTGCCAGCACCAAAGATTGGGGCTATAATTCACCCCTCCACTTT.

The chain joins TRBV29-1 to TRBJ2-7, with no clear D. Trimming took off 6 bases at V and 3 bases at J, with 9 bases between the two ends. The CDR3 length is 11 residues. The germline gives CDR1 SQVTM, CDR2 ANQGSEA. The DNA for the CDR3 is TGCAGCGTCCTTCAGAACTACGAGCAGTACTTC. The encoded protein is CSVLQNYEQYF.

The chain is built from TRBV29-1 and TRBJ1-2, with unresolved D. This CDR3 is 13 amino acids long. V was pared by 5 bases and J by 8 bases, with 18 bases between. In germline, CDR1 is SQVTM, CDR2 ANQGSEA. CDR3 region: CSVPEVALRGYTF. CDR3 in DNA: TGCAGCGTTCCGGAGGTGGCGTTACGGGGCTACACCTTC.

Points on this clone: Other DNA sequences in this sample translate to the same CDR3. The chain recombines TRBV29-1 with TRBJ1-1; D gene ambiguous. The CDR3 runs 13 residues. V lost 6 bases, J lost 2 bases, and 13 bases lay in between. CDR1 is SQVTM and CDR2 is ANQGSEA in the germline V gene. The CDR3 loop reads CSVSGVLNTEAFF. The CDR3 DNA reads TGCAGCGTATCCGGAGTCCTTAACACTGAAGCTTTCTTT.

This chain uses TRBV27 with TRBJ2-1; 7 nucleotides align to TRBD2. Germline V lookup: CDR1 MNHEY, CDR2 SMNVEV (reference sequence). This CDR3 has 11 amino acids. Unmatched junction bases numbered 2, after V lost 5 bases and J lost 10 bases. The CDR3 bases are TGTGCCAGCAGTCCGACTAGCGAGCAGTTCTTC. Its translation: CASSPTSEQFF.

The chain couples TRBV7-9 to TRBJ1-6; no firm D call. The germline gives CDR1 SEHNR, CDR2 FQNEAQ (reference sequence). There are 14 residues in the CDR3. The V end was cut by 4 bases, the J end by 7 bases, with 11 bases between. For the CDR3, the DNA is TGTGCCAGCAGCTCTTGGACCGCCAATTCACCCCTCCACTTT. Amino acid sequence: CASSSWTANSPLHF.

In nucleotides, the CDR3 is TGTGCCAGCAGTTTCCTCCGGGGGGATACGCAGTATTTT. It translates to CASSFLRGDTQYF. The chain uses TRBV27 and TRBJ2-3; D may be TRBD2 (6 bases). The CDR3 has 13 amino acids. Trimming left V 3 bases short and J 6 bases short, with 10 bases between. CDR1 and CDR2 from the germline V gene are MNHEY and SMNVEV (reference sequence).